This paragraph reports one T cell receptor (beta chain). The antigen remains unidentified. The data originate from a study of Graves' ophthalmopathy and Graves' hyperthyroidism. Turning to the study itself: In this cohort's terms, stable hyperthyroidism meant no ophthalmopathy by 18 months of follow-up.

Other autoimmune diseases, uncontrolled infections, pregnancy and lactation each led to patient exclusion. Study-level findings and limits: Ophthalmopathy progression was predicted with approximately 68% sensitivity and approximately 72% specificity.

Germline V gives CDR1 SNHLY, CDR2 FYNNEI. CDR3 length equals 17 residues. The J segment lost 2 bases and the V segment lost 1 base, leaving 7 bases of the junction unmatched. As the template, RNA transcripts were used to amplify TCR beta CDR3 regions. First-round RT-PCR relied on HTBI primers, and a second-round multiplex PCR came next. TCRdb re-called the multiplex PCR reads through MiXCR, storing one row per CDR3 protein. The sample has around 1.1 million distinct CDR3 sequences; about 40% are singletons. This sequence was found in an adult man with Graves' hyperthyroidism. The sequencing input was peripheral blood or thyroid tissue (not recorded which). This sequence joins TRBV2 and TRBJ2-2; 7 positions agree with TRBD1. CDR3: CASSEVRGTLNTGELFF. CDR3 DNA sequence: TGTGCCAGCAGTGAAGTCAGGGGGACACTAAACACCGGGGAGCTGTTTTTT.